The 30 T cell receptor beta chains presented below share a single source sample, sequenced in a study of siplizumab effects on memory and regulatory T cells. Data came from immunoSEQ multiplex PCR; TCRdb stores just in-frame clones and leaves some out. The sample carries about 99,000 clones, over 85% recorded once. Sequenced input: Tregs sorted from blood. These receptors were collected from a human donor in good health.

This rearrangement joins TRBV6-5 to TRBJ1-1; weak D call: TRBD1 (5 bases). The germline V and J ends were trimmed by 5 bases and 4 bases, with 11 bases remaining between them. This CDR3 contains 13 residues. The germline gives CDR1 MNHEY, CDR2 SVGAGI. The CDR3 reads CASSRFGGTEAFF. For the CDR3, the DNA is TGTGCCAGCAGTCGGTTTGGGGGCACTGAAGCTTTCTTT.

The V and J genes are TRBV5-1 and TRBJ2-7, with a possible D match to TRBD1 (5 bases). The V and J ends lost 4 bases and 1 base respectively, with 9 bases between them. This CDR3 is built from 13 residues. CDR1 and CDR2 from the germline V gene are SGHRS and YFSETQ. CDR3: CASSIGESYEQYF. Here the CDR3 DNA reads TGCGCCAGCAGCATAGGGGAATCCTACGAGCAGTACTTC.

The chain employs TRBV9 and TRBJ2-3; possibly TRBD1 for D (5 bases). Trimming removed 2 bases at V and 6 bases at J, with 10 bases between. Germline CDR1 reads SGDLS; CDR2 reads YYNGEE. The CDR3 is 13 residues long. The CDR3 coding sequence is TGTGCCAGCAGCGTGGCCTCAGGGGATACGCAGTATTTT. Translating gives CASSVASGDTQYF.

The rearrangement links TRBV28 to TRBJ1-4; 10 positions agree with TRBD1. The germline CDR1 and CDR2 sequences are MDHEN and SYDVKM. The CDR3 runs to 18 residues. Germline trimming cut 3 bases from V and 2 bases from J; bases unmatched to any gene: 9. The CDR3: CASSFPGTGEGTNEKLFF. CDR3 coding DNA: TGTGCCAGCAGTTTCCCTGGGACAGGGGAAGGGACTAATGAAAAACTGTTTTTT.

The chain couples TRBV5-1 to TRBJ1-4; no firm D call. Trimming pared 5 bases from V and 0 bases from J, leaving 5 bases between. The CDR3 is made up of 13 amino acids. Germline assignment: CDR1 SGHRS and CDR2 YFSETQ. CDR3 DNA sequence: TGCGCCAGCAGATTTGCAACTAATGAAAAACTGTTTTTT. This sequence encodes CASRFATNEKLFF. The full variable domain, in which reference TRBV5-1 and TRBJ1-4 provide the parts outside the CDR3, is KAGVTQTPRYLIKTRGQQVTLSCSPISGHRSVSWYQQTPGQGLQFLFEYFSETQRNKGNFPGRFSGRQFSNSRSEMNVSTLELGDSALYLCASRFATNEKLFFGSGTQLSVL.

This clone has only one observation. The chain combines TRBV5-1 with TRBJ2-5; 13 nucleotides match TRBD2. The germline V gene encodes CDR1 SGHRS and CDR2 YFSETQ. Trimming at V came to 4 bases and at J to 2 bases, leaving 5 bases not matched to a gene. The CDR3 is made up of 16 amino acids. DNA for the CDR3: TGCGCCAGCAGCCACGGGACTAGCGGGGTACAAGAGACCCAGTACTTC. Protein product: CASSHGTSGVQETQYF.

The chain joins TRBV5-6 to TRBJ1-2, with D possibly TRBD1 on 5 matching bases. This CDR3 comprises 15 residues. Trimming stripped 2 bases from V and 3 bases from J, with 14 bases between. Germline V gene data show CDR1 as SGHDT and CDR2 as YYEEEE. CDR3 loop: CASSFRVVSYYGYTF. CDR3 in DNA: TGTGCCAGCAGCTTCAGGGTCGTCTCGTACTATGGCTACACCTTC.

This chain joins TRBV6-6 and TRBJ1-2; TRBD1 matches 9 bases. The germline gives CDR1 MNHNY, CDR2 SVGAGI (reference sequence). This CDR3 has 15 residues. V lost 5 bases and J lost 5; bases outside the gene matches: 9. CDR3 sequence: CASSVTRDRAYGYTF. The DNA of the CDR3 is TGTGCCAGCAGTGTCACCCGGGACAGGGCATATGGCTACACCTTC.

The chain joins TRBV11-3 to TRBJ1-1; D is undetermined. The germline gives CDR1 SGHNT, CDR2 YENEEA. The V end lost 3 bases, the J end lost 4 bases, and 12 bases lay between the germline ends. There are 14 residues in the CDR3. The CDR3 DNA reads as TGTGCCAGCAGCTTTTCAGGAGTGGGCACTGAAGCTTTCTTT. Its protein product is CASSFSGVGTEAFF.

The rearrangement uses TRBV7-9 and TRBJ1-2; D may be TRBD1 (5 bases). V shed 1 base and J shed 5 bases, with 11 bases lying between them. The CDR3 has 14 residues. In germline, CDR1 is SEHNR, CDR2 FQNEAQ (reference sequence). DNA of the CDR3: TGTGCCAGCAGCTTAGTAGGGGTACAGTATGGCTACACCTTC. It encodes CASSLVGVQYGYTF.

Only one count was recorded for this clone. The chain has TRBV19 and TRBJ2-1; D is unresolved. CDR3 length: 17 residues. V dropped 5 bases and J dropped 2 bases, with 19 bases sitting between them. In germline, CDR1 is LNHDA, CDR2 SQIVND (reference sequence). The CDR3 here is CASSSTQSWNAYNEQFF. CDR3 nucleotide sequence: TGTGCCAGTAGTTCAACACAAAGCTGGAACGCCTACAATGAGCAGTTCTTC.

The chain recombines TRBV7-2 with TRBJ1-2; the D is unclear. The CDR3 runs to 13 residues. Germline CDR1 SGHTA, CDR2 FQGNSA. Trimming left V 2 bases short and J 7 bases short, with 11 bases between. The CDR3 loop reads CASSLIGKGGYTF. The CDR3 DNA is TGTGCCAGCAGCTTAATAGGGAAGGGTGGCTACACCTTC.

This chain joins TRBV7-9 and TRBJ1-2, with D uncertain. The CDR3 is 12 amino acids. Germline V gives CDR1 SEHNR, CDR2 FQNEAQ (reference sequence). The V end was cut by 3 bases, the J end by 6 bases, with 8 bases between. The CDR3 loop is CASSFVLDGYTF. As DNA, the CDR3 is TGTGCCAGCAGCTTCGTCTTGGATGGCTACACCTTC. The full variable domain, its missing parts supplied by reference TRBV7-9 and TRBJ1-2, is DTGVSQNPRHKITKRGQNVTFRCDPISEHNRLYWYRQTLGQGPEFLTYFQNEAQLEKSRLLSDRFSAERPKGSFSTLEIQRTEQGDSAMYLCASSFVLDGYTFGSGTRLTVV.

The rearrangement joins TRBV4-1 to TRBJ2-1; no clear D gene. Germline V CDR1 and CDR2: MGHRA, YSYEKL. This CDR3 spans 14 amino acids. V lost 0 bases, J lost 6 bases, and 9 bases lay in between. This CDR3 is CASSQEISLNEQFF. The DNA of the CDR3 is TGCGCCAGCAGCCAAGAAATCTCCCTCAATGAGCAGTTCTTC.

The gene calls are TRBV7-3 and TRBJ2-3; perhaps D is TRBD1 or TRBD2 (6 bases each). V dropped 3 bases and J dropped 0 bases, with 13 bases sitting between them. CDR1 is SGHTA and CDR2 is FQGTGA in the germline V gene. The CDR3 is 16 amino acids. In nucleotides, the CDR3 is TGTGCCAGCAGCTTTTTGCCGGGGGCTAGCACAGATACGCAGTATTTT. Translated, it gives CASSFLPGASTDTQYF.

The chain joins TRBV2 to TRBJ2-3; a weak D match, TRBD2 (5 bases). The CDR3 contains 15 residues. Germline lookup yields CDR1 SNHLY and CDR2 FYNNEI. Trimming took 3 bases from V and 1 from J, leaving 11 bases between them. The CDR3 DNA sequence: TGTGCCAGCAGTGAGTCGGGGAGCGGCACAGATACGCAGTATTTT. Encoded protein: CASSESGSGTDTQYF.

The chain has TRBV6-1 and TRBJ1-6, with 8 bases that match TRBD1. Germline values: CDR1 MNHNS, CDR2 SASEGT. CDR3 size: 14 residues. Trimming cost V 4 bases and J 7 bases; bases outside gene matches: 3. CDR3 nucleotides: TGTGCCAGCAGTGTGGACAGGGCGAATTCACCCCTCCACTTT. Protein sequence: CASSVDRANSPLHF.

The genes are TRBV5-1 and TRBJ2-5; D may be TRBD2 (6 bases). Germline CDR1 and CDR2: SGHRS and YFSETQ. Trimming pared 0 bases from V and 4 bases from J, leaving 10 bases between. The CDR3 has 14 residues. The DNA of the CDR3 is TGCGCCAGCAGCTTGGCGGGGGTAGCAGAGACCCAGTACTTC. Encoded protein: CASSLAGVAETQYF.

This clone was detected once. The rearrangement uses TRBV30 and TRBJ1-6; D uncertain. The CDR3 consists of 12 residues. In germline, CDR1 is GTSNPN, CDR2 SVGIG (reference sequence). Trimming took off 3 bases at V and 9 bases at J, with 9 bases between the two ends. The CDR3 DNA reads TGTGCCTGGAGATCGGCTTTTTCACCCCTCCACTTT. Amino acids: CAWRSAFSPLHF.

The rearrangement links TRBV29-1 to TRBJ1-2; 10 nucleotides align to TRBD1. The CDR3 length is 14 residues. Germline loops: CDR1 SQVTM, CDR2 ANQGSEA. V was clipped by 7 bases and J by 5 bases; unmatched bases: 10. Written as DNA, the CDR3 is TGCAGCGCAAAAAGAGGGACAGGGGCATATGGCTACACCTTC. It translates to CSAKRGTGAYGYTF.

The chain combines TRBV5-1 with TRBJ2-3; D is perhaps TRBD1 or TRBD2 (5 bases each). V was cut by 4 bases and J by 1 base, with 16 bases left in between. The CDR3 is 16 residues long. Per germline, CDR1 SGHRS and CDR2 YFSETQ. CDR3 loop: CASSQVGLGGTDTQYF. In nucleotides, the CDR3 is TGCGCCAGCAGCCAAGTGGGGCTGGGGGGCACAGATACGCAGTATTTT.

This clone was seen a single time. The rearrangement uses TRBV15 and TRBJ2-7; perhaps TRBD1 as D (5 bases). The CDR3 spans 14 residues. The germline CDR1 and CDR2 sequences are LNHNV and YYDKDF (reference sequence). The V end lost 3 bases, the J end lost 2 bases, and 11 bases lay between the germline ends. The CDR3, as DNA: TGTGCCACCAGCAGGGACAAAGCAGCCTACGAGCAGTACTTC. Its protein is CATSRDKAAYEQYF.

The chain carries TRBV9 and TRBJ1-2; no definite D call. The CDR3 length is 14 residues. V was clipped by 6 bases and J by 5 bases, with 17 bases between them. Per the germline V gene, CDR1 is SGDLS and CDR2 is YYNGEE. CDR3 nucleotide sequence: TGTGCCAGCACCGAGCGGGGTTTTTCATATGGCTACACCTTC. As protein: CASTERGFSYGYTF. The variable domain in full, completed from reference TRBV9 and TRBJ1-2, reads DSGVTQTPKHLITATGQRVTLRCSPRSGDLSVYWYQQSLDQGLQFLIQYYNGEERAKGNILERFSAQQFPDLHSELNLSSLELGDSALYFCASTERGFSYGYTFGSGTRLTVV.

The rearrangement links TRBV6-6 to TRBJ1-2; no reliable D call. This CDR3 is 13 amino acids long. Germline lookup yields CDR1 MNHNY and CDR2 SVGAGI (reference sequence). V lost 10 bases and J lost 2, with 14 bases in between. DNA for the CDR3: TGTGCCATCCCCTCACGAGGGAACTATGGCTACACCTTC. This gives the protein CAIPSRGNYGYTF.

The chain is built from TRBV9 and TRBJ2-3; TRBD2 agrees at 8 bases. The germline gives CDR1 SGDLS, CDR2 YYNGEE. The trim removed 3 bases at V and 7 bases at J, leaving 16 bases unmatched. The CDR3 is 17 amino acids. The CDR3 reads CASSAGGTSRQFNTQYF. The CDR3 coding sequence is TGTGCCAGCAGCGCGGGAGGGACTAGTCGCCAATTTAATACGCAGTATTTT.

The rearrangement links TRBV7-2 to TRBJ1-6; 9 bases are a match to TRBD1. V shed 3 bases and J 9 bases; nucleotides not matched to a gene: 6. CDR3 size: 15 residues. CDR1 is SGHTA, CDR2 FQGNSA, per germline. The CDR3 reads CASSFRQGEGSPLHF. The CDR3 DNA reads TGTGCCAGCAGCTTTAGACAGGGGGAAGGTTCACCCCTCCACTTT.

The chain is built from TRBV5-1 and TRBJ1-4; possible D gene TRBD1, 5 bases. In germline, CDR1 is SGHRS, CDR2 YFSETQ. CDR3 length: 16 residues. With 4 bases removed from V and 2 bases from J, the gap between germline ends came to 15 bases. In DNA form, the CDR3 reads TGCGCCAGCAGCCTACAAGGGACTTCTACTAATGAAAAACTGTTTTTT. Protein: CASSLQGTSTNEKLFF.

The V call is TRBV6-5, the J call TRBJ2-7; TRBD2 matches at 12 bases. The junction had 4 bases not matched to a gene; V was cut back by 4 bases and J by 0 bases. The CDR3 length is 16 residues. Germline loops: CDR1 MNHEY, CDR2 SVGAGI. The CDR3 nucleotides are TGTGCCAGCAGTTCTGGGACTAGCGGGCTCTCCTACGAGCAGTACTTC. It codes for CASSSGTSGLSYEQYF.

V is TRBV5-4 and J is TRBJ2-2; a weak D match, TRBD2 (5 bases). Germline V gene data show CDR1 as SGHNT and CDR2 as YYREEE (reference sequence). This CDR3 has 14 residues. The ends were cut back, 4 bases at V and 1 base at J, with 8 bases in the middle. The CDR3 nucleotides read TGTGCCAGCAGCCCAGGACTGAACACCGGGGAGCTGTTTTTT. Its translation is CASSPGLNTGELFF.

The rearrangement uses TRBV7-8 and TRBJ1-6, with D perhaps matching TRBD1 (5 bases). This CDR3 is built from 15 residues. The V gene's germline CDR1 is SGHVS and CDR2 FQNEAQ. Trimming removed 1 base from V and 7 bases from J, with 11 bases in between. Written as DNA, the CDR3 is TGTGCCAGCAGCTTAGAGGCAGGGCCCAATTCACCCCTCCACTTT. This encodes CASSLEAGPNSPLHF.